These 2 T cell receptor beta chains were all obtained from the same sample, sequenced in a study of T cell responses to AZD1222 COVID-19 vaccine. The protocol was immunoSEQ multiplex PCR, while the TCRdb copy is restricted to in-frame clones and leaves out a portion. There are about 110,000 clones in the sample; roughly nine tenths occur only once, and 7.5% lies in the top ten. The sample was peripheral blood, taken on day 0 of AZD1222 vaccination. These receptors were taken from an adult in good health.

The V call is TRBV12-3 or TRBV12-4, the J call TRBJ1-4; D gene unclear. CDR3 length equals 11 residues. The V and J ends lost 3 bases and 8 bases respectively, with 4 bases between them. The CDR3 spells CASSLGEKLFF. CDR3 DNA sequence: TGTGCCAGCAGTTTGGGGGAAAAACTGTTTTTT.

V is TRBV24-1 and J is TRBJ2-2; 12 bases are a match to TRBD1. In germline, CDR1 is KGHDR, CDR2 SFDVKD. J was trimmed by 7 bases and V by 3 bases; bases with no gene match: 11. The CDR3 covers 18 residues. The CDR3 is CATSDPPGGTGGGGELFF. CDR3 coding DNA: TGTGCCACCAGTGATCCGCCCGGGGGGACAGGGGGCGGCGGGGAGCTGTTTTTT.